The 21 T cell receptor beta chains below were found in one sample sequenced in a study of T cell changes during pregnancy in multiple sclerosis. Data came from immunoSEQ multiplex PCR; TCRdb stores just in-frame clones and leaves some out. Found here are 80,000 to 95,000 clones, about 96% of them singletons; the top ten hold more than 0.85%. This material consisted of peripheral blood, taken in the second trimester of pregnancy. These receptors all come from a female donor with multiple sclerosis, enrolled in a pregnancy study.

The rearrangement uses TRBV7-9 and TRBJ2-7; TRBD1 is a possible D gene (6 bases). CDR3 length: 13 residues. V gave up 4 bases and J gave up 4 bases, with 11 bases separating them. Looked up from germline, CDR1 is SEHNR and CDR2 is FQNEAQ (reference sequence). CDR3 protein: CASSSTRGYEQYF. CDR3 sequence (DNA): TGTGCCAGCAGCTCGACCAGGGGTTACGAGCAGTACTTC.

Here the CDR3 reads CASSTLGVRDPPYEQYF. DNA for the CDR3: TGTGCCAGCAGTACCCTGGGGGTGCGGGACCCTCCCTACGAGCAGTACTTC. This sequence joins TRBV28 and TRBJ2-7, with D perhaps TRBD2 (6 bases). The ends were cut back, 5 bases at V and 2 bases at J, with 22 bases in the middle. CDR1 is MDHEN, CDR2 SYDVKM, per germline. This CDR3 is built from 17 residues.

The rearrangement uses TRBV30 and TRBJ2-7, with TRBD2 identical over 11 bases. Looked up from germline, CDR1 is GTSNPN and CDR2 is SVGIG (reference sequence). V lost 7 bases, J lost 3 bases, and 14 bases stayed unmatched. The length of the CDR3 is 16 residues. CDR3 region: CAFTLAGGLLSYEQYF. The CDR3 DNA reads TGTGCCTTCACTTTAGCGGGAGGGCTTCTAAGCTACGAGCAGTACTTC.

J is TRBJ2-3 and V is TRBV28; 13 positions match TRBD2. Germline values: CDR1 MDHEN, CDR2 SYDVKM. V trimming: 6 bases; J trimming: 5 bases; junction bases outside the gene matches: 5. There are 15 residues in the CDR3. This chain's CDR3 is CASRRTSGRGDTQYF. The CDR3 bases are TGTGCCAGCAGGCGGACTAGCGGGAGAGGAGATACGCAGTATTTT.

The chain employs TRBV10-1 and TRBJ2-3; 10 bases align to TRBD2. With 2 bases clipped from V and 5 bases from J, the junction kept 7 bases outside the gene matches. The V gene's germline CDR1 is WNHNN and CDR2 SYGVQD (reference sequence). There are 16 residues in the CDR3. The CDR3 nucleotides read TGCGCCAGCAGTGAGAGGTTAGCGGGAGGCTTAGATACGCAGTATTTT. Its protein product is CASSERLAGGLDTQYF.

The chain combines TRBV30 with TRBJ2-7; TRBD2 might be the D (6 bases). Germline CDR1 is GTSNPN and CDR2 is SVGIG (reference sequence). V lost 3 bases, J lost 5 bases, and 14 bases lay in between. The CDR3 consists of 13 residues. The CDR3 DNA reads TGTGCCTGGAGACGCCTAGCGCGAAACGAGCAGTACTTC. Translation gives CAWRRLARNEQYF.

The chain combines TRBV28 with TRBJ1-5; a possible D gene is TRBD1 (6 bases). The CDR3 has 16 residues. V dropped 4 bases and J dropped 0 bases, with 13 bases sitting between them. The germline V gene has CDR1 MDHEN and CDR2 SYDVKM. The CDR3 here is CASSSRTDYSNQPQHF. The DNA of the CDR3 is TGTGCCAGCAGTTCCCGGACAGACTATAGCAATCAGCCCCAGCATTTT.

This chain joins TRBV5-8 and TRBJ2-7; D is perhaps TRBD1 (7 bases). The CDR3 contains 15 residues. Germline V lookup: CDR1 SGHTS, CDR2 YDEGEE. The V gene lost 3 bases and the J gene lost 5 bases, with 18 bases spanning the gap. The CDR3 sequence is CASSCSPAGGHEQYF. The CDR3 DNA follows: TGTGCCAGCAGCTGCTCACCCGCAGGGGGGCACGAGCAGTACTTC.

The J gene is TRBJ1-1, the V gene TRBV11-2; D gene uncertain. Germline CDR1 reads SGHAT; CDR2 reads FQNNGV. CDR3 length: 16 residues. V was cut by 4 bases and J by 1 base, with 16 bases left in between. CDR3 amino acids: CASSSARAGRNTEAFF. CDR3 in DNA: TGTGCCAGCAGCTCAGCCCGGGCTGGGAGGAACACTGAAGCTTTCTTT.

The CDR3 loop reads CASSPQGLGFEQYF. In nucleotides, the CDR3 is TGTGCCAGCAGTCCACAGGGTTTAGGGTTTGAGCAGTACTTC. The chain recombines TRBV27 with TRBJ2-7, with D tentatively TRBD1 (6 bases). The germline CDR1 and CDR2 sequences are MNHEY and SMNVEV (reference sequence). The CDR3 sequence is 14 residues long. V lost 5 bases to trimming and J lost 7 bases, with 18 bases between them.

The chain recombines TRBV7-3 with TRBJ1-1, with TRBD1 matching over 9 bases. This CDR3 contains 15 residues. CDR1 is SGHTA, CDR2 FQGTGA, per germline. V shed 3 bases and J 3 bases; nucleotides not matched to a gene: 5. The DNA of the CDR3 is TGTGCCAGCAGCTTGACAGGGGGTGGGGACACTGAAGCTTTCTTT. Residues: CASSLTGGGDTEAFF.

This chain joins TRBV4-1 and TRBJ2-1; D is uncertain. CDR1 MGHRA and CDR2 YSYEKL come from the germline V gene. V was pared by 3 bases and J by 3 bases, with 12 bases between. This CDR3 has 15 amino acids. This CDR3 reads CASSHLWPDYNEQFF. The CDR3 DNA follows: TGCGCCAGCAGCCACCTGTGGCCCGACTACAATGAGCAGTTCTTC.

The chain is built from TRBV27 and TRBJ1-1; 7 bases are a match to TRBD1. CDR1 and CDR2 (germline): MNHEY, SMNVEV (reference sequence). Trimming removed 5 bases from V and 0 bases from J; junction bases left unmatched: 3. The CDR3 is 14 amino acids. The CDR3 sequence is CASSPTGMNTEAFF. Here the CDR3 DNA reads TGTGCCAGCAGTCCGACAGGGATGAACACTGAAGCTTTCTTT.

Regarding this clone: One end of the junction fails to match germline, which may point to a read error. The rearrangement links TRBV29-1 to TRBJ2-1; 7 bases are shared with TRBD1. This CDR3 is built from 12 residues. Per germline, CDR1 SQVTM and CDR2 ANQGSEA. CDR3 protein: CSVEISRTGGLF. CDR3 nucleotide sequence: TGCAGCGTTGAGATTTCTAGGACAGGCGGGCTCTTC.

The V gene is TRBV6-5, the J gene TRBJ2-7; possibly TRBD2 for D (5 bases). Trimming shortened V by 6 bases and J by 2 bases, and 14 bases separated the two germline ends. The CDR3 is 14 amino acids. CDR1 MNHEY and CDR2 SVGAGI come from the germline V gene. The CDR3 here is CASRDSGLPYEQYF. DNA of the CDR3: TGTGCCAGCAGGGACTCCGGACTCCCCTACGAGCAGTACTTC.

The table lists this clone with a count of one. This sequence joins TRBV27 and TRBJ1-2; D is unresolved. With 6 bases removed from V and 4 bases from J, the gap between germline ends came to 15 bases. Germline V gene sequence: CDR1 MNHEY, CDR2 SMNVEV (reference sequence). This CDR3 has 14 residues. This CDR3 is CASSDGGVGYGYTF. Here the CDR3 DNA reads TGTGCCAGCAGCGATGGAGGCGTGGGCTATGGCTACACCTTC.

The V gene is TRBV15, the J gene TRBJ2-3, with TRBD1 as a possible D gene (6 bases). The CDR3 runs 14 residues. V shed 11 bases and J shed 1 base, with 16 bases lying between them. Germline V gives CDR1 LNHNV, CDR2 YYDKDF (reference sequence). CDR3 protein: CAVGAGARTDTQYF. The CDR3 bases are TGTGCCGTGGGGGCAGGGGCTCGCACAGATACGCAGTATTTT. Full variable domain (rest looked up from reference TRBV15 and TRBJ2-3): DAMVIQNPRYQVTQFGKPVTLSCSQTLNHNVMYWYQQKSSQAPKLLFHYYDKDFNNEADTPDNFQSRRPNTSFCFLDIRSPGLGDTAMYLCAVGAGARTDTQYFGPGTRLTVL.

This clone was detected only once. The CDR3 sequence is CASRTSGSSDTQYF. In DNA, the CDR3 is TGTGCCAGCAGGACTAGCGGGAGCTCAGATACGCAGTATTTT. This chain uses TRBV2 with TRBJ2-3; 12 bases align to TRBD2. This CDR3 has 14 amino acids. Germline V lookup: CDR1 SNHLY, CDR2 FYNNEI. Losses at the gene ends were 6 bases for V and 4 bases for J; bases not matched to a gene: 2. Based on the CDR3 plus reference TRBV2 and TRBJ2-3, the full variable domain is EPEVTQTPSHQVTQMGQEVILRCVPISNHLYFYWYRQILGQKVEFLVSFYNNEISEKSEIFDDQFSVERPDGSNFTLKIRSTKLEDSAMYFCASRTSGSSDTQYFGPGTRLTVL.

The DNA for the CDR3 is TGTGCCAGCACCAAGGGCGGGAAAGAGACCCAGTACTTC. Translating gives CASTKGGKETQYF. The chain links TRBV28 to TRBJ2-5; D might be TRBD2 (6 bases). There are 13 residues in the CDR3. V dropped 7 bases and J dropped 3 bases, with 12 bases sitting between them. CDR1 is MDHEN, CDR2 SYDVKM, per germline.

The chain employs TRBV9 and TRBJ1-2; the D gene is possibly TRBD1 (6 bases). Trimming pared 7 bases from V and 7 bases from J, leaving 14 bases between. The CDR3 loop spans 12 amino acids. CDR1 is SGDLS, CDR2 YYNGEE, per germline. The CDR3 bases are TGTGCCAGCGGAACGACAGGTCTTGGCTACACCTTC. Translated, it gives CASGTTGLGYTF.

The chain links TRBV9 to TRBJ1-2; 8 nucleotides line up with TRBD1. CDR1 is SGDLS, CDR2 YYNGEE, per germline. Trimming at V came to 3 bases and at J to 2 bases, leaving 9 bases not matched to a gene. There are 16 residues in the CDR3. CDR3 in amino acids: CASSASPRQGNYGYTF. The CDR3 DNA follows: TGTGCCAGCAGCGCGTCCCCGAGACAGGGGAACTATGGCTACACCTTC.